The 7 T cell receptor beta chains listed next were all sequenced from one sample in a study of cytomegalovirus exposure and HLA in healthy donors. 60 Vbeta and 13 Jbeta primers were used in PCR. Libraries were prepared by immunoSEQ multiplex PCR; TCRdb keeps only in-frame clonotypes and omits some of them. The sample shows 120,000 to 150,000 clones, about three quarters of them seen only once. Sequencing used PBMCs. These receptor sequences come from a human donor in good health.

This chain connects TRBV10-1 to TRBJ2-5, with D possibly being TRBD2 (5 bases). Between the trimmed V and J ends, which lost 5 bases and 2 bases, there was a span of 9 bases. CDR1 is WNHNN and CDR2 is SYGVQD in the germline V gene (reference sequence). This CDR3 has 13 residues. CDR3 DNA: TGCGCCAGCAGTCGGACTGGTCAAGAGACCCAGTACTTC. It yields the protein CASSRTGQETQYF.

The genes are TRBV14 and TRBJ1-4, with 9 bases identical to TRBD1. This CDR3 region has 15 residues. Germline lookup yields CDR1 SGHDN and CDR2 FVKESK. V lost 4 bases to trimming and J lost 7 bases; unmatched junction nucleotides: 7. This chain's CDR3 is CASSPYGTGSEKLFF. DNA for the CDR3: TGTGCCAGCAGCCCCTATGGGACAGGGAGTGAAAAACTGTTTTTT.

The chain recombines TRBV30 with TRBJ2-3, with 7 positions matching TRBD2. Germline loops: CDR1 GTSNPN, CDR2 SVGIG (reference sequence). Losses at the gene ends were 2 bases for V and 3 bases for J; bases not matched to a gene: 8. This CDR3 comprises 15 residues. CDR3 amino acids: CAWSPQRDETDTQYF. As DNA, the CDR3 is TGTGCCTGGAGTCCACAGCGGGATGAAACAGATACGCAGTATTTT.

V usage is TRBV25-1 and J usage is TRBJ2-7; 11 bases match TRBD2. This CDR3 has 13 amino acids. CDR1 and CDR2 (germline): MGHDK, SYGVNS. With V trimmed by 8 bases and J by 3 bases, 3 bases remained unmatched. The CDR3 DNA follows: TGTGCCAGCCACACTAGCGGGGGCTACGAGCAGTACTTC. Amino acid sequence: CASHTSGGYEQYF.

The chain couples TRBV6-1 to TRBJ1-1; the D gene is possibly TRBD1 (5 bases). The germline gives CDR1 MNHNS, CDR2 SASEGT. Trimming pared 5 bases from V and 10 bases from J, leaving 11 bases between. This CDR3 region has 11 residues. The CDR3 loop is CASSYGQRAFF. CDR3 coding DNA: TGTGCCAGCAGTTACGGACAACGAGCTTTCTTT.

The chain links TRBV27 to TRBJ1-1; TRBD1 is a possible D gene (6 bases). The V and J ends lost 6 bases and 7 bases respectively, with 21 bases between them. Germline V gene data show CDR1 as MNHEY and CDR2 as SMNVEV (reference sequence). The CDR3 sequence is 15 residues long. For the CDR3, the DNA is TGTGCCAGCAGCCGCTTGGCAGGGGCGAGAGGTGAAGCTTTCTTT. Amino acid sequence: CASSRLAGARGEAFF.

The chain couples TRBV28 to TRBJ2-3; D may be TRBD2 (5 bases). The CDR3 is made up of 16 amino acids. With 2 bases removed from V and 0 bases from J, the gap between germline ends came to 12 bases. Germline V lookup: CDR1 MDHEN, CDR2 SYDVKM. The CDR3 region has the DNA TGTGCCAGCAGTTTACCTGGACTCGCTAGCACAGATACGCAGTATTTT. This codes for CASSLPGLASTDTQYF.